Following are 30 T cell receptor beta chains from one sample sequenced in a study of blood T cell repertoires in COVID-19. The table came from immunoSEQ multiplex PCR; TCRdb's copy has only in-frame clones and leaves some out. The table shows about 270,000 clones, with 85% to 90% occurring only once. What was sequenced was PBMCs or T cells enriched from blood (not recorded which). Every receptor here comes from a young woman who had recovered from COVID-19.

V and J are TRBV15 and TRBJ1-2; the match to TRBD1 covers 8 bases. The trim removed 5 bases at V and 2 bases at J, leaving 4 bases unmatched. The CDR3 loop spans 14 amino acids. In germline, CDR1 is LNHNV, CDR2 YYDKDF (reference sequence). The CDR3, as DNA: TGTGCCACCAGCTCAGGGGGCAGGAACTATGGCTACACCTTC. Protein: CATSSGGRNYGYTF.

The V call is TRBV7-2, the J call TRBJ2-7; tentatively, D is TRBD2 (7 bases). This CDR3 contains 14 residues. With 1 base removed from V and 6 bases from J, the gap between germline ends came to 13 bases. The V gene's germline CDR1 is SGHTA and CDR2 FQGNSA. CDR3 protein: CASSLGWGGLEQYF. CDR3 coding DNA: TGTGCCAGCAGCTTAGGATGGGGGGGGCTCGAGCAGTACTTC.

The rearrangement joins TRBV19 to TRBJ1-4; 9 bases map to TRBD1. Germline V gene lookup returns CDR1 LNHDA and CDR2 SQIVND (reference sequence). The CDR3 runs to 15 residues. The trim removed 5 bases at V and 4 bases at J, leaving 5 bases unmatched. CDR3 sequence: CASSLGQGFNEKLFF. CDR3 nucleotide sequence: TGTGCCAGTAGTCTTGGACAGGGGTTTAATGAAAAACTGTTTTTT.

This chain uses TRBV28 with TRBJ2-1, with 7 bases that match TRBD2. Looked up from germline, CDR1 is MDHEN and CDR2 is SYDVKM. The CDR3 contains 15 residues. After removal of 4 bases from V and 3 bases from J, the junction contained 6 bases not matched to a gene. CDR3 in amino acids: CASSSPGLNYNEQFF. The CDR3 DNA sequence: TGTGCCAGCAGTTCCCCGGGACTAAACTACAATGAGCAGTTCTTC.

In its sample, this clone was seen a few times. The chain recombines TRBV4-1 with TRBJ1-5, with TRBD1 as a possible D gene (6 bases). CDR1 MGHRA and CDR2 YSYEKL come from the germline V gene. The CDR3 consists of 15 residues. Trimming removed 4 bases at V and 4 bases at J, with 14 bases between. CDR3 coding DNA: TGCGCCAGCAGCCTTTCTCGGACAGAGAATCAGCCCCAGCATTTT. Translation gives CASSLSRTENQPQHF.

The chain combines TRBV6-6 with TRBJ2-7, with 7 bases that match TRBD1. The trim removed 10 bases at V and 2 bases at J, leaving 2 bases unmatched. Germline values: CDR1 MNHNY, CDR2 SVGAGI (reference sequence). The CDR3 is made up of 11 amino acids. CDR3 sequence reads: CATGQAYEQYF. The CDR3 DNA is TGTGCCACCGGACAGGCCTACGAGCAGTACTTC.

The chain combines TRBV3-1 (or the pseudogene TRBV3-2) with TRBJ2-7; 7 bases match TRBD1. V dropped 1 base and J dropped 2; count of bases not matched to a gene: 5. CDR3 length: 15 residues. Germline V CDR1 and CDR2: LGHDT, YNNKEL (reference sequence). The CDR3 nucleotides are TGTGCCAGCAGCCAAGCTCACAGGGGCGCCTACGAGCAGTACTTC. It codes for CASSQAHRGAYEQYF.

This chain connects TRBV19 to TRBJ1-2, with 9 nucleotides matching TRBD1. The trim removed 6 bases at V and 3 bases at J, leaving 8 bases unmatched. CDR1 and CDR2 (germline): LNHDA, SQIVND (reference sequence). CDR3 size: 15 residues. CDR3 protein: CASRRDRVEDYGYTF. CDR3 bases: TGTGCCAGTAGAAGGGACAGGGTCGAAGACTATGGCTACACCTTC.

This chain joins TRBV3-1 (or the pseudogene TRBV3-2) and TRBJ2-7; weak D call: TRBD2 (5 bases). V was clipped by 5 bases and J by 3 bases, with 11 bases between them. The CDR3 extends over 13 amino acids. Germline V gene lookup returns CDR1 LGHDT and CDR2 YNNKEL (reference sequence). The CDR3 sequence: CASSKGLSYEQYF. CDR3 DNA sequence: TGTGCCAGCAGCAAAGGACTCAGCTACGAGCAGTACTTC.

DNA of the CDR3: TGTGCCAGCAGAAGACAGGGGAATAGCAATCAGCCCCAGCATTTT. Translation gives CASRRQGNSNQPQHF. The chain is built from TRBV28 and TRBJ1-5; TRBD1 matches at 8 bases. This CDR3 contains 15 residues. Germline assignment: CDR1 MDHEN and CDR2 SYDVKM. Trimming took 6 bases from V and 0 from J; bases not matched to a gene: 4.

The rearrangement links TRBV10-1 to TRBJ1-2, with TRBD1 as a possible D gene (5 bases). The length of the CDR3 is 14 residues. CDR1 and CDR2 from the germline V gene are WNHNN and SYGVQD (reference sequence). Trimming shortened V by 8 bases and J by 5 bases, and 18 bases separated the two germline ends. The CDR3 DNA reads as TGCGCCAGCTCAGCTACCAGGGAGGCTTATGGCTACACCTTC. Encoded protein: CASSATREAYGYTF.

CDR3 protein: CASSSGTARREYF. In DNA form, the CDR3 reads TGTGCCAGCAGTTCAGGGACAGCTCGGAGGGAGTACTTC. The chain joins TRBV12-3 or TRBV12-4 to TRBJ2-4; D possibly corresponds to TRBD1 (7 bases). V was trimmed by 4 bases and J by 14 bases, leaving 18 bases between them. This CDR3 region has 13 residues.

The gene calls are TRBV9 and TRBJ2-3; possible D gene TRBD2, 6 bases. V was cut by 0 bases and J by 0 bases, with 11 bases left in between. The V gene's germline CDR1 is SGDLS and CDR2 YYNGEE. CDR3 length: 16 amino acids. CDR3 in DNA: TGTGCCAGCAGCGTAGGAGGGAGGCCTAGCACAGATACGCAGTATTTT. It translates to CASSVGGRPSTDTQYF. Looking up the rest from reference TRBV9 and TRBJ2-3 gives the full variable domain: DSGVTQTPKHLITATGQRVTLRCSPRSGDLSVYWYQQSLDQGLQFLIQYYNGEERAKGNILERFSAQQFPDLHSELNLSSLELGDSALYFCASSVGGRPSTDTQYFGPGTRLTVL.

The genes are TRBV3-1 (or the pseudogene TRBV3-2) and TRBJ1-2; TRBD1 matches 7 bases. The V gene end was trimmed by 3 bases and the J gene end by 2 bases; junction bases not matched to a gene: 9. Germline CDR1 and CDR2: LGHDT and YNNKEL (reference sequence). This CDR3 contains 16 residues. DNA of the CDR3: TGTGCCAGCAGCCAGGGCCTAACAGGGGACAACTATGGCTACACCTTC. Protein: CASSQGLTGDNYGYTF.

The chain is built from TRBV4-1 and TRBJ2-3; TRBD2 aligns across 10 bases. Per germline, CDR1 MGHRA and CDR2 YSYEKL. V was clipped by 2 bases and J by 5 bases; unmatched bases: 7. The CDR3 spans 16 residues. CDR3 region: CASSQPAGGIRDTQYF. CDR3 coding DNA: TGCGCCAGCAGCCAACCAGCGGGGGGGATCAGAGATACGCAGTATTTT.

This chain links TRBV24-1 with TRBJ2-1, with TRBD1 identical over 7 bases. With V trimmed by 3 bases and J by 12 bases, 13 bases remained unmatched. The CDR3 has 15 amino acids. Germline V gives CDR1 KGHDR, CDR2 SFDVKD. The CDR3 loop reads CATSDDREKGVGQFF. CDR3 bases: TGTGCCACCAGTGATGACAGGGAGAAAGGTGTGGGGCAGTTCTTC.

The V and J genes are TRBV9 and TRBJ2-1; 11 bases agree with TRBD2. V lost 3 bases and J lost 6; bases outside the gene matches: 5. The CDR3 totals 15 residues. Germline V gene sequence: CDR1 SGDLS, CDR2 YYNGEE. CDR3 region: CASSGRLAGINEQFF. The CDR3 coding sequence is TGTGCCAGCAGCGGGAGACTAGCGGGGATCAATGAGCAGTTCTTC.

This chain connects TRBV19 to TRBJ1-5; no definite D call. The germline V gene encodes CDR1 LNHDA and CDR2 SQIVND (reference sequence). V lost 1 base and J lost 6, with 10 bases in between. There are 14 residues in the CDR3. The CDR3 nucleotides read TGTGCCAGTAGTATAGCGGAGCCTACTCAGCCCCAGCATTTT. Its translation: CASSIAEPTQPQHF.

The chain has TRBV25-1 and TRBJ1-1, with 7 bases aligning to TRBD1. The CDR3 has 14 amino acids. The trim removed 5 bases at V and 1 base at J, leaving 4 bases unmatched. Germline V gene data show CDR1 as MGHDK and CDR2 as SYGVNS. The DNA for the CDR3 is TGTGCCAGCAGTCCACACAGGGGGAACACTGAAGCTTTCTTT. It specifies CASSPHRGNTEAFF.

This clone was seen once. This rearrangement joins TRBV27 to TRBJ1-2, with no clear D. Trimming stripped 5 bases from V and 4 bases from J, with 11 bases between. The CDR3 spans 13 residues. From germline, CDR1 is MNHEY and CDR2 SMNVEV (reference sequence). DNA of the CDR3: TGTGCCAGCAGTGTCGGGATTACCTATGGCTACACCTTC. This sequence encodes CASSVGITYGYTF.

This clone was counted a single time. The J gene is TRBJ1-5, the V gene TRBV7-2; no clear D. Germline CDR1 SGHTA, CDR2 FQGNSA. The CDR3 has 13 amino acids. V was cut by 5 bases and J by 7 bases, with 12 bases left in between. The CDR3 here is CASSPRTGQPQHF. The CDR3 DNA is TGTGCCAGCAGCCCACGGACGGGGCAGCCCCAGCATTTT.

J is TRBJ1-4 and V is TRBV7-8, with a weak D call TRBD1 (5 bases). V gave up 5 bases and J gave up 7 bases, with 8 bases separating them. CDR3 length equals 12 residues. CDR1 is SGHVS and CDR2 is FQNEAQ in the germline V gene. The CDR3 bases are TGTGCCAGCAGCCCCCAGGGTGAAAAACTGTTTTTT. Its protein product is CASSPQGEKLFF.

The chain employs TRBV10-1 and TRBJ1-2; TRBD1 is a possible D gene (5 bases). Germline-derived CDR1 and CDR2 are WNHNN and SYGVQD (reference sequence). Trimming took 3 bases from V and 8 from J, leaving 25 bases between them. The CDR3 runs 17 residues. The CDR3 protein is CASSEEWGRLVLSGYTF. The CDR3 DNA reads TGCGCCAGCAGTGAAGAATGGGGCCGACTCGTTTTGTCGGGCTACACCTTC.

This chain connects TRBV6-1 to TRBJ2-7; weak D call: TRBD2 (7 bases). CDR1 is MNHNS, CDR2 SASEGT, per germline. V dropped 3 bases and J dropped 3 bases, with 15 bases sitting between them. CDR3 length: 15 residues. CDR3 DNA sequence: TGTGCCAGCAGTGAGTTGGCGGGGGCCGTCTACGAGCAGTACTTC. It encodes CASSELAGAVYEQYF.

This clone was counted between two and nine times. The chain links TRBV18 to TRBJ1-1, with a possible D match to TRBD1 (5 bases). Germline-derived CDR1 and CDR2 are KGHSH and LQKENI. This CDR3 contains 18 residues. Trimming stripped 3 bases from V and 1 base from J, with 21 bases between. CDR3 DNA sequence: TGTGCCAGCTCACCGTTGGTAGGAGGGGACGCCGGGAACACTGAAGCTTTCTTT. This translates into CASSPLVGGDAGNTEAFF.

In its sample, this clone was seen a few times. J is TRBJ2-7 and V is TRBV19; 12 positions agree with TRBD1. The V segment lost 2 bases and the J segment 5 bases; nucleotides outside the gene matches: 4. Germline V gene data show CDR1 as LNHDA and CDR2 as SQIVND (reference sequence). The CDR3 length is 15 residues. CDR3 in amino acids: CASSITGTGGNEQYF. As DNA, the CDR3 is TGTGCCAGTAGTATAACCGGGACAGGGGGCAACGAGCAGTACTTC. Filled out from reference TRBV19 and TRBJ2-7, the complete variable domain reads DGGITQSPKYLFRKEGQNVTLSCEQNLNHDAMYWYRQDPGQGLRLIYYSQIVNDFQKGDIAEGYSVSREKKESFPLTVTSAQKNPTAFYLCASSITGTGGNEQYFGPGTRLTVT.

The chain uses TRBV28 and TRBJ2-7; 7 positions match TRBD2. V was clipped by 3 bases and J by 3 bases; unmatched bases: 5. In germline, CDR1 is MDHEN, CDR2 SYDVKM. The CDR3 has 14 amino acids. The DNA of the CDR3 is TGTGCCAGCAGTTTGAGCGGGATCAGCTACGAGCAGTACTTC. It yields the protein CASSLSGISYEQYF.

The CDR3 coding sequence is TGCGCCAGCAGCTTGGGACAGGGGGCATTTGGCACTGAAGCTTTCTTT. Its protein is CASSLGQGAFGTEAFF. V and J are TRBV5-1 and TRBJ1-1, with 10 bases fitting TRBD1. V dropped 0 bases and J dropped 4; count of bases not matched to a gene: 6. Germline V gives CDR1 SGHRS, CDR2 YFSETQ. The CDR3 has 16 residues. Full variable domain (outside the CDR3, taken from reference TRBV5-1 and TRBJ1-1): KAGVTQTPRYLIKTRGQQVTLSCSPISGHRSVSWYQQTPGQGLQFLFEYFSETQRNKGNFPGRFSGRQFSNSRSEMNVSTLELGDSALYLCASSLGQGAFGTEAFFGQGTRLTVV.

The rearrangement links TRBV7-3 to TRBJ1-5; TRBD1 matches 10 bases. Germline V gene lookup returns CDR1 SGHTA and CDR2 FQGTGA. The CDR3 sequence is 18 residues long. V dropped 3 bases and J dropped 0; count of bases not matched to a gene: 8. Here the CDR3 reads CASSFIMTGGHSNQPQHF. The CDR3 DNA is TGTGCCAGCAGCTTCATCATGACAGGGGGCCATAGCAATCAGCCCCAGCATTTT.

The V gene is TRBV6-6, the J gene TRBJ1-2; 9 nucleotides match TRBD1. Germline assignment: CDR1 MNHNY and CDR2 SVGAGI (reference sequence). V was pared by 6 bases and J by 7 bases, with 12 bases of the junction left unmatched. The CDR3 runs to 15 residues. The CDR3 DNA is TGTGCCAGCAGCCGAGACAGGGGGGCTTTGAGTGGCTACACCTTC. Its translation: CASSRDRGALSGYTF.